These 18 T cell receptor beta chains came from one sample sequenced in a study of cytomegalovirus exposure and HLA in healthy donors. Primers for the PCR totalled 60 Vbeta and 13 Jbeta. TCRdb's table, derived via immunoSEQ multiplex PCR, lists solely in-frame clones and lacks some. This table has approximately 38,000 clones, around 80% appearing once. Sequencing was done on a sample of PBMCs. The source is a woman under 30 in good health and CMV-seronegative.

The chain employs TRBV19 and TRBJ2-7; D unclear. Germline CDR1 and CDR2: LNHDA and SQIVND (reference sequence). The CDR3 is made up of 14 amino acids. V was shortened by 3 bases and J by 2 bases, with 11 bases between the two germline ends. The chain's CDR3 is CASSMFGGPYEQYF. CDR3 DNA sequence: TGTGCCAGTAGTATGTTCGGCGGCCCCTACGAGCAGTACTTC.

The chain links TRBV19 to TRBJ2-7; 7 positions match TRBD1. With V trimmed by 5 bases and J by 1 base, 8 bases remained unmatched. CDR3 length: 15 residues. Germline V lookup: CDR1 LNHDA, CDR2 SQIVND (reference sequence). The CDR3 reads CASSPGTASSYEQYF. CDR3 coding DNA: TGTGCCAGTAGTCCTGGGACAGCCTCTTCCTACGAGCAGTACTTC.

This chain connects TRBV7-2 to TRBJ2-3; TRBD1 matches 9 bases. V lost 4 bases and J lost 0; bases outside the gene matches: 2. The germline gives CDR1 SGHTA, CDR2 FQGNSA. The CDR3 is 15 residues long. CDR3 sequence: CASSSDRGSTDTQYF. Here the CDR3 DNA reads TGTGCCAGCAGCTCGGACAGGGGAAGCACAGATACGCAGTATTTT.

The chain links TRBV19 to TRBJ2-7; TRBD1 is a possible D gene (6 bases). Germline V gene lookup returns CDR1 LNHDA and CDR2 SQIVND (reference sequence). This CDR3 contains 12 residues. V gave up 2 bases and J gave up 8 bases, with 10 bases separating them. The CDR3 DNA reads TGTGCCAGTAGTATACAGGGACATCAGCAGTACTTC. This codes for CASSIQGHQQYF.

Only one count was recorded for this clone. V usage is TRBV4-3 and J usage is TRBJ1-3, with D unresolved. Germline CDR1 reads LGHNA; CDR2 reads YSLEER. V was pared by 1 base and J by 9 bases, with 10 bases between. The CDR3 has 13 residues. CDR3 in amino acids: CASSQAGDGTIYF. In DNA form, the CDR3 reads TGCGCCAGCAGCCAAGCTGGAGACGGCACCATATATTTT.

This clone was counted only a few times. The CDR3 reads CASSFVDRTYEQYF. CDR3 DNA sequence: TGTGCCAGCAGTTTTGTCGACAGAACCTACGAGCAGTACTTC. This chain uses TRBV28 with TRBJ2-7; tentative D call: TRBD1 (5 bases). Trimming removed 3 bases at V and 2 bases at J, with 11 bases between. In germline, CDR1 is MDHEN, CDR2 SYDVKM. This CDR3 contains 14 residues. Variable domain in full (rest from reference TRBV28 and TRBJ2-7): DVKVTQSSRYLVKRTGEKVFLECVQDMDHENMFWYRQDPGLGLRLIYFSYDVKMKEKGDIPEGYSVSREKKERFSLILESASTNQTSMYLCASSFVDRTYEQYFGPGTRLTVT.

The chain is built from TRBV6-5 and TRBJ2-5, with a weak D call TRBD2 (6 bases). V gave up 7 bases and J gave up 5 bases, with 11 bases separating them. Germline assignment: CDR1 MNHEY and CDR2 SVGAGI. There are 12 residues in the CDR3. The chain's CDR3 is CASNGAGETQYF. The CDR3 coding sequence is TGTGCCAGCAACGGAGCGGGTGAGACCCAGTACTTC.

The V gene is TRBV5-1, the J gene TRBJ2-3; 13 nucleotides match TRBD2. CDR1 and CDR2 (germline): SGHRS, YFSETQ. Trimming at V came to 2 bases and at J to 3 bases, leaving 9 bases not matched to a gene. The CDR3 has 18 residues. The chain's CDR3 is CASSFSLWTSGGTDTQYF. For the CDR3, the DNA is TGCGCCAGCAGCTTTTCTCTATGGACTAGCGGGGGAACAGATACGCAGTATTTT.

The CDR3 DNA reads as TGTGCCAGCAGCTTAGGTGGGGGGGGTGATGAAGCTTTCTTT. It specifies CASSLGGGGDEAFF. The V call is TRBV5-6, the J call TRBJ1-1; D is perhaps TRBD1 (5 bases). Germline values: CDR1 SGHDT, CDR2 YYEEEE. The CDR3 runs to 14 residues. V was trimmed by 2 bases and J by 7 bases, leaving 15 bases between them.

The chain has TRBV28 and TRBJ1-2, with D unclear. The CDR3 is made up of 14 amino acids. V was shortened by 4 bases and J by 0 bases, with 9 bases between the two germline ends. Germline lookup yields CDR1 MDHEN and CDR2 SYDVKM. The DNA of the CDR3 is TGTGCCAGCAGTTCCCTGGGAGCTAACTATGGCTACACCTTC. This translates into CASSSLGANYGYTF.

This chain uses TRBV29-1 with TRBJ1-1; D ambiguous. Germline values: CDR1 SQVTM, CDR2 ANQGSEA. The CDR3 runs to 10 residues. Trimming removed 7 bases from V and 1 base from J, with 4 bases in between. The CDR3 reads CSGENTEAFF. DNA for the CDR3: TGCAGCGGAGAGAACACTGAAGCTTTCTTT.

V gene TRBV29-1 combines with J gene TRBJ2-2; TRBD2 matches 8 bases. Germline CDR1 and CDR2: SQVTM and ANQGSEA. The CDR3 is made up of 12 amino acids. J lost 6 bases, V lost 6 bases, and 3 bases had no gene match. The CDR3 here is CSVGAGAGELFF. The CDR3 region has the DNA TGCAGCGTGGGAGCGGGAGCCGGGGAGCTGTTTTTT.

The V call is TRBV27, the J call TRBJ2-5; D ambiguous. The V gene lost 4 bases and the J gene lost 2 bases, with 5 bases spanning the gap. Germline V lookup: CDR1 MNHEY, CDR2 SMNVEV (reference sequence). This CDR3 is 12 amino acids long. The CDR3 region has the DNA TGTGCCAGCAGTTCAACTCAAGAGACCCAGTACTTC. Amino acid sequence: CASSSTQETQYF.

The chain recombines TRBV19 with TRBJ2-7; possibly TRBD1 for D (6 bases). The germline V and J ends were trimmed by 8 bases and 2 bases, with 13 bases remaining between them. Germline V gives CDR1 LNHDA, CDR2 SQIVND (reference sequence). The CDR3 totals 13 residues. The CDR3: CASSQGLTYEQYF. The CDR3 region has the DNA TGTGCCAGTTCTCAGGGGCTCACCTACGAGCAGTACTTC.

The chain is built from TRBV5-1 and TRBJ2-3, with D tentatively TRBD2 (5 bases). CDR1 is SGHRS and CDR2 is YFSETQ in the germline V gene. Trimming removed 4 bases from V and 2 bases from J, with 20 bases in between. The CDR3 is 17 amino acids. The CDR3 spells CASSPEDSLPFTDTQYF. CDR3 coding DNA: TGCGCCAGCAGCCCAGAGGACTCCCTTCCTTTCACAGATACGCAGTATTTT.

This clone was seen once. This sequence joins TRBV15 and TRBJ2-1; the D gene is possibly TRBD2 (5 bases). There are 13 residues in the CDR3. Trimming left V 1 base short and J 10 bases short, with 11 bases between. In germline, CDR1 is LNHNV, CDR2 YYDKDF (reference sequence). DNA for the CDR3: TGTGCCACCAGCAGAGTAGCGTTCGGGGAGCAGTTCTTC. It codes for CATSRVAFGEQFF.

The chain uses TRBV5-4 and TRBJ2-1; D uncertain. V was trimmed by 4 bases and J by 0 bases, leaving 11 bases between them. The CDR3 is 15 residues long. Germline CDR1 is SGHNT and CDR2 is YYREEE (reference sequence). The CDR3 loop reads CASSAPRSSYNEQFF. For the CDR3, the DNA is TGTGCCAGCAGCGCCCCGAGGAGCTCCTACAATGAGCAGTTCTTC. Based on the CDR3 plus reference TRBV5-4 and TRBJ2-1, the full variable domain is ETGVTQSPTHLIKTRGQQVTLRCSSQSGHNTVSWYQQALGQGPQFIFQYYREEENGRGNFPPRFSGLQFPNYSSELNVNALELDDSALYLCASSAPRSSYNEQFFGPGTRLTVL.

The chain combines TRBV2 with TRBJ1-2; 8 nucleotides agree with TRBD1. The CDR3 runs to 15 residues. The V and J ends lost 3 bases and 7 bases, in that order; junction bases with no gene match: 10. The germline gives CDR1 SNHLY, CDR2 FYNNEI. CDR3 region: CASSEGQALLGGYTF. CDR3 nucleotides: TGTGCCAGCAGTGAGGGACAGGCCTTATTGGGTGGCTACACCTTC.